A selection of T cell receptor beta chains follows, all from one sample in a study of T cell responses to AZD1222 COVID-19 vaccine. Clones were read by immunoSEQ multiplex PCR, and TCRdb kept only the in-frame ones, dropping some. This table holds about 120,000 clones, over 75% found once. The sequenced sample was peripheral blood, obtained on day 0 of AZD1222 vaccination. These receptors originate from an adult in good health. Each CDR3 is given with its conserved first and last residue. Fields, in order: V gene, CDR3 protein.

v_gene: TRBV7-2; CDR3aa: CASSLQGNTEAFF
v_gene: TRBV10-1; CDR3aa: CASTRSRTGTHRITGELFF
v_gene: TRBV30; CDR3aa: CAWGLNTEAFF
v_gene: TRBV19; CDR3aa: CASRGQGTEAFF
v_gene: TRBV7-3; CDR3aa: CASSTGGAGTGELFF
v_gene: TRBV11-3; CDR3aa: CASSLGLAGEQYF
v_gene: TRBV30; CDR3aa: CAWSSDRGWEQYF
v_gene: TRBV7-2; CDR3aa: CASSLGSGAQYF
v_gene: TRBV7-7; CDR3aa: CASSPQGTQPQHF
v_gene: TRBV30; CDR3aa: CAWSGQSNTGELFF
v_gene: TRBV25-1; CDR3aa: CASSDPIGQGKKNIQYF
v_gene: TRBV10-3; CDR3aa: CAISETYPYEQYF
v_gene: TRBV4-1; CDR3aa: CASSQYGLGQTGELFF
v_gene: TRBV7-8; CDR3aa: CASSLKSSSEQYF
v_gene: TRBV9; CDR3aa: CASGVQGSGYTF
v_gene: TRBV9; CDR3aa: CASSPLDNEQFF
v_gene: TRBV9; CDR3aa: CASSVDGSRGYTF
v_gene: TRBV5-4; CDR3aa: CASSSSTEAFF
v_gene: TRBV12-3/TRBV12-4; CDR3aa: CASGRGLEQYF
v_gene: TRBV7-6; CDR3aa: CASSPLLQGANEKLFF
v_gene: TRBV6-2/TRBV6-3; CDR3aa: CASSPAGTGLNYGYTF
v_gene: TRBV27; CDR3aa: CASSLYRGGTEAFF
v_gene: TRBV7-8; CDR3aa: CASSSGTRGDTQYF
v_gene: TRBV28; CDR3aa: CASSLIQGGQPQHF
v_gene: TRBV28; CDR3aa: CASSLLGESNTIYF
v_gene: TRBV5-1; CDR3aa: CASSLEGGGWIF
v_gene: TRBV5-1; CDR3aa: CASSLGLRGSTDTQYF
v_gene: TRBV7-2; CDR3aa: CASSLDAGIYGYTF
v_gene: TRBV6-5; CDR3aa: CASSYSVGANTEAFF
v_gene: TRBV11-1; CDR3aa: CASSQGQGYGYTF
v_gene: TRBV15; CDR3aa: CATSRGRGLAGDEQYF
v_gene: TRBV19; CDR3aa: CASSNSWFYNEQFF
v_gene: TRBV4-1; CDR3aa: CASSQEGGGGELFF
v_gene: TRBV14; CDR3aa: CASARGNQKNTIYF
v_gene: TRBV4-3; CDR3aa: CASSQALTSGDTDTQYF
v_gene: TRBV7-9; CDR3aa: CASSLDNEQFF
v_gene: TRBV5-1; CDR3aa: CASSLNAGLRTEAFF
v_gene: TRBV30; CDR3aa: CAWSGGTGEPQHF
v_gene: TRBV5-4; CDR3aa: CASSHDRVNTGELFF
v_gene: TRBV12-3/TRBV12-4; CDR3aa: CASSSTGRDTQYF
v_gene: TRBV28; CDR3aa: CASSLWSGGQGGTEAFF
v_gene: TRBV7-7; CDR3aa: CASSSGTVQETQYF
v_gene: TRBV11-3; CDR3aa: CASSLDIILGGRNTGELFF
v_gene: TRBV10-3; CDR3aa: CAISDRGGKNTGELFF
v_gene: TRBV24-1; CDR3aa: CATSISTGAPQHF
v_gene: TRBV2; CDR3aa: CASKTSPGPNTGELFF
v_gene: TRBV5-1; CDR3aa: CASTGAQAQYF
v_gene: TRBV30; CDR3aa: CASRTNGNTIYF
v_gene: TRBV4-1; CDR3aa: CASSRGTGEFNEKLFF